Following are 30 T cell receptor beta chains from one sample sequenced in a study of shared clonotypes between healthy human individuals. Sequencing used immunoSEQ multiplex PCR; TCRdb keeps in-frame clones, though not all of them. The sample shows a few million clones, approximately 93% of them seen only once. The sample was naive CD4+ T cells from PBMCs. Subset given: CD45RA+ positively selected. All receptors derive from a man in his late teens or twenties in good health. Some clones in this sample may be carry-over from other donors' samples.

The count of this clone is one. This rearrangement joins TRBV6-1 to TRBJ2-5, with 8 nucleotides matching TRBD2. Germline V CDR1 and CDR2: MNHNS, SASEGT. V dropped 7 bases and J dropped 3; count of bases not matched to a gene: 10. The CDR3 loop spans 15 amino acids. The CDR3 nucleotides read TGTGCCAGCACGGTCGGGAGGGCTTGGAAAGAGACCCAGTACTTC. Its translation: CASTVGRAWKETQYF.

This clone was observed a single time. V and J are TRBV7-3 and TRBJ1-1; no reliable D call. The CDR3 spans 14 residues. From germline, CDR1 is SGHTA and CDR2 FQGTGA. Trimming removed 5 bases at V and 2 bases at J, with 12 bases between. CDR3 protein: CASSRRHGNTEAFF. In DNA, the CDR3 is TGTGCCAGCAGCCGAAGACACGGTAACACTGAAGCTTTCTTT.

CDR3: CASSPGTPERDTQYF. The CDR3 coding sequence is TGTGCCAGCAGCCCGGGGACTCCAGAAAGAGATACGCAGTATTTT. The V and J genes are TRBV5-4 and TRBJ2-3; possible D gene TRBD2, 6 bases. Germline V gene lookup returns CDR1 SGHNT and CDR2 YYREEE (reference sequence). Deletions cut 4 bases from V and 5 bases from J, with 17 bases between. The CDR3 is made up of 15 amino acids.

The chain employs TRBV5-1 and TRBJ1-1; 10 bases agree with TRBD1. Germline-derived CDR1 and CDR2 are SGHRS and YFSETQ. V was clipped by 4 bases and J by 5 bases; unmatched bases: 2. The CDR3 consists of 13 residues. The CDR3 DNA follows: TGCGCCAGCAGCCGGGGACAGGGGACTGAAGCTTTCTTT. Its translation is CASSRGQGTEAFF.

The rearrangement links TRBV28 to TRBJ2-3, with 7 bases aligning to TRBD1. There are 14 residues in the CDR3. CDR1 and CDR2 from the germline V gene are MDHEN and SYDVKM. V gave up 5 bases and J gave up 6 bases; unmatched junction bases: 8. CDR3 region: CASSPRQGEDTQYF. The DNA of the CDR3 is TGTGCCAGCAGTCCCCGACAGGGTGAGGATACGCAGTATTTT.

The J gene is TRBJ2-7, the V gene TRBV25-1; 7 bases agree with TRBD1. This CDR3 has 14 residues. The germline gives CDR1 MGHDK, CDR2 SYGVNS. V lost 2 bases to trimming and J lost 3 bases; unmatched junction nucleotides: 4. Written as DNA, the CDR3 is TGTGCCAGCAGTGAAAGGGGGCACCACTACGAGCAGTACTTC. Amino acids: CASSERGHHYEQYF.

This chain links TRBV7-2 with TRBJ2-1; the D gene is possibly TRBD1 (5 bases). Trimming took 5 bases from V and 3 from J, leaving 11 bases between them. The CDR3 runs 14 residues. Germline V gene sequence: CDR1 SGHTA, CDR2 FQGNSA. The CDR3 DNA reads as TGTGCCAGCAGCGCACAGGTGAACTACAATGAGCAGTTCTTC. This sequence encodes CASSAQVNYNEQFF.

Comment on this clone: Other DNA sequences in the sample encode the same CDR3. This chain uses TRBV15 with TRBJ2-5; either TRBD1 or TRBD2 may supply D (5 bases each). Trimming left V 1 base short and J 5 bases short, with 11 bases between. Per the germline V gene, CDR1 is LNHNV and CDR2 is YYDKDF (reference sequence). The CDR3 is made up of 14 amino acids. CDR3 sequence: CATSRAGGRETQYF. The CDR3 region has the DNA TGTGCCACCAGCAGAGCTGGGGGTCGTGAGACCCAGTACTTC.

This chain connects TRBV7-6 to TRBJ1-1, with D unclear. Per the germline V gene, CDR1 is SGHVS and CDR2 is FNYEAQ. The CDR3 contains 13 residues. V was cut by 5 bases and J by 1 base, with 8 bases left in between. DNA for the CDR3: TGTGCCAGCAGCCCTCAGTGGAACACTGAAGCTTTCTTT. Translated, it gives CASSPQWNTEAFF.

This chain joins TRBV30 and TRBJ2-1, with D possibly being TRBD2 (6 bases). V lost 3 bases to trimming and J lost 12 bases, with 24 bases between them. CDR3 length: 15 residues. Germline V CDR1 and CDR2: GTSNPN, SVGIG (reference sequence). CDR3 coding DNA: TGTGCCTGGAGAGATCCAGGGACTCCCAAGGTCGGGCAGTTCTTC. Its translation: CAWRDPGTPKVGQFF.

The CDR3 region is CASSFSGPGDTQYF. The CDR3 DNA reads as TGTGCCAGCAGCTTTAGCGGGCCCGGGGATACGCAGTATTTT. The chain is built from TRBV7-3 and TRBJ2-3, with 7 bases matching TRBD2. The length of the CDR3 is 14 residues. The germline gives CDR1 SGHTA, CDR2 FQGTGA. The V and J ends lost 3 bases and 6 bases, in that order; junction bases with no gene match: 6.

The V call is TRBV15, the J call TRBJ1-5, with D unclear. The CDR3 length is 13 residues. CDR1 is LNHNV and CDR2 is YYDKDF in the germline V gene (reference sequence). V was pared by 6 bases and J by 0 bases, with 6 bases between. The CDR3 DNA reads as TGTGCCACCAGGCACAGTAGCAATCAGCCCCAGCATTTT. Encoded protein: CATRHSSNQPQHF.

The chain uses TRBV18 and TRBJ1-4; no reliable D call. The length of the CDR3 is 16 residues. The germline V and J ends were trimmed by 3 bases and 2 bases, with 13 bases remaining between them. Germline V lookup: CDR1 KGHSH, CDR2 LQKENI. CDR3 nucleotide sequence: TGTGCCAGCTCACCTCAGATGAGGACGACTAATGAAAAACTGTTTTTT. Translating gives CASSPQMRTTNEKLFF. Together with reference TRBV18 and TRBJ1-4, the CDR3 gives the full variable domain: NAGVMQNPRHLVRRRGQEARLRCSPMKGHSHVYWYRQLPEEGLKFMVYLQKENIIDESGMPKERFSAEFPKEGPSILRIQQVVRGDSAAYFCASSPQMRTTNEKLFFGSGTQLSVL.

This chain links TRBV11-1 with TRBJ2-3; 9 positions match TRBD1. Germline assignment: CDR1 SGHAT and CDR2 FQDESV (reference sequence). After removal of 2 bases from V and 4 bases from J, the junction contained 4 bases not matched to a gene. The CDR3 runs to 15 residues. The CDR3, as DNA: TGTGCCAGCAGCTTAAAGACAGGGGGGGCAGATACGCAGTATTTT. Amino acid sequence: CASSLKTGGADTQYF.

The rearrangement uses TRBV5-1 and TRBJ2-5, with TRBD2 matching over 9 bases. Germline trimming cut 4 bases from V and 4 bases from J; bases unmatched to any gene: 5. The CDR3 length is 14 residues. CDR1 SGHRS and CDR2 YFSETQ come from the germline V gene. CDR3 in amino acids: CASSPGGGGETQYF. CDR3 in DNA: TGCGCCAGCAGCCCTGGCGGGGGGGGAGAGACCCAGTACTTC.

This clone was picked up one time. J is TRBJ2-7 and V is TRBV18, with TRBD2 as a possible D gene (6 bases). The CDR3 length is 15 residues. Germline-derived CDR1 and CDR2 are KGHSH and LQKENI. V was shortened by 5 bases and J by 0 bases, with 14 bases between the two germline ends. The CDR3 loop reads CASSGREGPSYEQYF. DNA for the CDR3: TGTGCCAGCTCAGGGCGGGAAGGCCCCTCCTACGAGCAGTACTTC. Full variable domain (rest looked up from reference TRBV18 and TRBJ2-7): NAGVMQNPRHLVRRRGQEARLRCSPMKGHSHVYWYRQLPEEGLKFMVYLQKENIIDESGMPKERFSAEFPKEGPSILRIQQVVRGDSAAYFCASSGREGPSYEQYFGPGTRLTVT.

The V and J genes are TRBV5-1 and TRBJ1-4; a weak D match, TRBD1 (6 bases). With 4 bases removed from V and 5 bases from J, the gap between germline ends came to 15 bases. Germline loops: CDR1 SGHRS, CDR2 YFSETQ. The CDR3 is 15 residues long. The CDR3 sequence: CASSPGGALNEKLFF. The CDR3 DNA reads as TGCGCCAGCAGCCCGGGGGGGGCATTGAATGAAAAACTGTTTTTT. Complete variable domain (other parts from reference TRBV5-1 and TRBJ1-4): KAGVTQTPRYLIKTRGQQVTLSCSPISGHRSVSWYQQTPGQGLQFLFEYFSETQRNKGNFPGRFSGRQFSNSRSEMNVSTLELGDSALYLCASSPGGALNEKLFFGSGTQLSVL.

This chain links TRBV4-1 with TRBJ2-3; unclear D gene. This CDR3 has 17 residues. Between the trimmed V and J ends, which lost 1 base and 0 bases, there was a span of 14 bases. Germline V lookup: CDR1 MGHRA, CDR2 YSYEKL. This CDR3 is CASSQGQVLGSTDTQYF. The CDR3 region has the DNA TGCGCCAGCAGCCAAGGGCAAGTCTTGGGAAGCACAGATACGCAGTATTTT.

V gene TRBV5-1 combines with J gene TRBJ2-7, with TRBD1 matching 8 bases. Germline V gene sequence: CDR1 SGHRS, CDR2 YFSETQ. The CDR3 is 14 amino acids. With 4 bases clipped from V and 3 bases from J, the junction kept 6 bases outside the gene matches. CDR3 DNA sequence: TGCGCCAGCAGCGGGGGACAGGCGAACTACGAGCAGTACTTC. It translates to CASSGGQANYEQYF.

The rearrangement uses TRBV4-3 and TRBJ2-1; possibly TRBD2 for D (6 bases). The CDR3 covers 18 residues. Germline V gene lookup returns CDR1 LGHNA and CDR2 YSLEER. Trimming left V 2 bases short and J 0 bases short, with 17 bases between. The CDR3 region is CASSQLQRATRSYNEQFF. The CDR3 DNA follows: TGCGCCAGCAGCCAACTGCAGCGGGCTACCCGCTCCTACAATGAGCAGTTCTTC.

V and J are TRBV19 and TRBJ2-7; 16 bases agree with TRBD2. The germline V gene has CDR1 LNHDA and CDR2 SQIVND (reference sequence). The CDR3 contains 16 residues. V was pared by 7 bases and J by 7 bases, with 10 bases of the junction left unmatched. As DNA, the CDR3 is TGTGCCAGTACCTCAGGGACTAGCGGGAGGGCCTTGGAGCAGTACTTC. As protein: CASTSGTSGRALEQYF.

CDR3 sequence reads: CASSLRAGRNTGELFF. The CDR3 DNA reads TGTGCCAGCAGCTTAAGGGCGGGGAGAAACACCGGGGAGCTGTTTTTT. The chain links TRBV7-7 to TRBJ2-2, with D maybe TRBD2 (6 bases). V was shortened by 2 bases and J by 2 bases, with 12 bases between the two germline ends. This CDR3 is 16 amino acids long. CDR1 and CDR2 from the germline V gene are SSHAT and FNYEAQ (reference sequence).

A single count supports this clone. The chain links TRBV19 to TRBJ2-1; D is undetermined. The ends were cut back, 3 bases at V and 3 bases at J, with 3 bases in the middle. CDR3 size: 12 residues. The germline CDR1 and CDR2 sequences are LNHDA and SQIVND (reference sequence). In DNA form, the CDR3 reads TGTGCCAGTAGTATGGTCTACAATGAGCAGTTCTTC. Amino acid sequence: CASSMVYNEQFF.

The rearrangement uses TRBV11-3 and TRBJ2-7; maybe TRBD1 (7 bases). Germline-derived CDR1 and CDR2 are SGHNT and YENEEA. V lost 2 bases and J lost 5, with 10 bases in between. The length of the CDR3 is 13 residues. This chain's CDR3 is CASSLQGGDEQYF. The CDR3 DNA follows: TGTGCCAGCAGCTTACAGGGGGGCGACGAGCAGTACTTC.

With respect to this clone: The same CDR3 is also encoded by other DNA sequences in this sample. The chain carries TRBV28 and TRBJ2-5; possibly TRBD1 for D (5 bases). V shed 7 bases and J shed 5 bases, with 17 bases lying between them. The CDR3 contains 14 residues. Germline CDR1 is MDHEN and CDR2 is SYDVKM. CDR3: CASKPGQGGETQYF. CDR3 nucleotide sequence: TGTGCCAGCAAGCCAGGGCAGGGTGGTGAGACCCAGTACTTC.

The chain carries TRBV4-2 and TRBJ1-5; D gene unclear. The germline V and J ends were trimmed by 5 bases and 4 bases, with 12 bases remaining between them. Germline values: CDR1 LGHNA, CDR2 YNFKEQ. The CDR3 consists of 14 residues. CDR3 in amino acids: CASSFGANNQPQHF. The DNA for the CDR3 is TGTGCCAGCAGCTTTGGCGCAAATAATCAGCCCCAGCATTTT.

The chain combines TRBV19 with TRBJ1-2; 12 nucleotides agree with TRBD1. The CDR3 is made up of 17 amino acids. The junction had 8 bases not matched to a gene; V was cut back by 6 bases and J by 0 bases. CDR1 and CDR2 (germline): LNHDA, SQIVND (reference sequence). CDR3 nucleotides: TGTGCCAGTAGCAGATCCGGGACAGGGGGCTCTAACTATGGCTACACCTTC. Translating it yields CASSRSGTGGSNYGYTF.

The chain uses TRBV28 and TRBJ2-1; D is unresolved. This CDR3 has 16 amino acids. The V gene's germline CDR1 is MDHEN and CDR2 SYDVKM. V was cut by 0 bases and J by 8 bases, with 17 bases left in between. CDR3 sequence reads: CASSLWRKESRDEQFF. Written as DNA, the CDR3 is TGTGCCAGCAGTTTATGGCGCAAGGAATCACGGGATGAGCAGTTCTTC.

V usage is TRBV5-1 and J usage is TRBJ1-2; the match to TRBD1 covers 7 bases. Germline CDR1 and CDR2: SGHRS and YFSETQ. V shed 2 bases, J shed 0 bases, and the junction held 10 bases outside the gene matches. The CDR3 contains 17 residues. The CDR3 loop reads CASSFTRGTETNYGYTF. The CDR3 DNA sequence: TGCGCCAGCAGCTTCACCCGAGGGACAGAAACTAACTATGGCTACACCTTC.

This chain connects TRBV19 to TRBJ2-3, with TRBD1 identical over 8 bases. This CDR3 spans 16 amino acids. Germline-derived CDR1 and CDR2 are LNHDA and SQIVND (reference sequence). The J segment lost 3 bases and the V segment lost 0 bases, leaving 5 bases of the junction unmatched. Here the CDR3 DNA reads TGTGCCAGTAGTATAGATCGTTGGACAGGGACAGATACGCAGTATTTT. Its translation: CASSIDRWTGTDTQYF.